This TCR beta chain was documented in a study of tumor-infiltrating lymphocytes in primary liver carcinoma. Study-wide context: Patients of both sexes were 30 to 69 years old. Study-level results: Blood had a significantly lower top-250-clone fraction than tumors did (p = 0.039). Since the samples were bulk and unsorted, the CD4+ and CD8+ repertoires were not compared.

This clonotype showed up just once. What it binds is not known. Germline DNA was also extracted, and blood RNA was taken from unsorted whole blood. Before the operation took place, around 4 milliliters of peripheral blood were collected. From around 500 ng of total RNA, TCR beta-specific cDNA was reverse-transcribed using a constant-region primer. Slightly modified ARM-PCR with three nested multiplex PCR rounds yielded TCR beta libraries. The two initial PCR rounds, around 11 cycles each, used TRBV1-TRBV30 forward and C-beta reverse primers. One entry per CDR3 protein results from TCRdb running MiXCR on the multiplex PCR reads. The table lists just over 300,000 distinct CDR3 sequences, almost 60% of them singletons. Germline CDR1 reads GTSNPN; CDR2 reads SVGIG (reference sequence). The CDR3 is 15 amino acids. V lost 1 base and J lost 6; bases outside the gene matches: 5.

The sequenced material came from peripheral blood. The TCR originated in a woman in her thirties with primary liver carcinoma and hepatitis B virus infection. This chain links TRBV30 with TRBJ2-3; 12 positions agree with TRBD2. CDR3 sequence (DNA): TGTGCCTGGAGTGGACTAGCGGGAGTCACGGATACGCAGTATTTT. Its protein product is CAWSGLAGVTDTQYF.